This note documents a single TCR beta chain sequence. A much larger clonotype is one base distant, so this may be a read error. The CDR3 does not close with the conserved phenylalanine or tryptophan, likely indicating a read error. The record originates from a study of read filtering for tumor transcriptome and immune sequencing. Background on the study: By R-ISS, stages I, II and III held about 8, 17 and 7 patients. Per sample, TCR-region reads ranged about 4 to 11 million by IR-seq, roughly 85 to 1273 by RNA-seq.

Germline V gene lookup returns CDR1 SEHNR and CDR2 FQNEAQ (reference sequence). V was pared by 5 bases and J by 4 bases, with 3 bases of the junction left unmatched. The CDR3 covers 14 residues. Bone marrow was sampled from every patient at the time of active disease. From around 0.4 ug of RNA, a library with molecular barcoded alpha/delta and beta/gamma adaptors was made. TCRdb analysed the reads with MiXCR anew, one entry per CDR3 protein. The sample has tens of thousands of distinct CDR3 sequences, roughly 19% seen once. This rearrangement joins TRBV7-9 to TRBJ2-2, with TRBD1 matching over 8 bases. This receptor was identified in a donor over 35 with multiple myeloma. The sequenced material came from a population of CD138-negative cells sorted from bone marrow. The CDR3 nucleotides read TGTGCCAGCAGCCTGGACAGGGTCACCGGGGAGCTGTTTTCT. Translation gives CASSLDRVTGELFS.